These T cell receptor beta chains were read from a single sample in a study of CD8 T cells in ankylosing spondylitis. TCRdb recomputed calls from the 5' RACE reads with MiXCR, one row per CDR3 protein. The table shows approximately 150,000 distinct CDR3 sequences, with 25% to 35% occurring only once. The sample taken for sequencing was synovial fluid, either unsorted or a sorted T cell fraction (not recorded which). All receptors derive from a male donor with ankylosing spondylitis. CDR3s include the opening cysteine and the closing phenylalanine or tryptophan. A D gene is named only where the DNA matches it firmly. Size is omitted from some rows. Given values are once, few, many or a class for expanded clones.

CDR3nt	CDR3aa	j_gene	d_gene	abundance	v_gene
TGTGCCAGCAGCTCCTGGGAGGCCGGTAGATACGAGCAGTACTTC	CASSSWEAGRYEQYF	TRBJ2-7	.	.	TRBV11-1
TGCGCCAGCAGCCAAGATGGAGGACCTTTTGAGCAGTTCTTC	CASSQDGGPFEQFF	TRBJ2-1	.	few	TRBV4-3
TGTGCCAGCAGCGTAGCGCCGAACACTGAAGCTTTCTTT	CASSVAPNTEAFF	TRBJ1-1	.	few	TRBV9
TGTGCCAGCAGCAGACGACAGGGTGGCGCTGAAGCTTTCTTT	CASSRRQGGAEAFF	TRBJ1-1	TRBD1	few	TRBV7-2
TGCAGTGCTAGAGGAGGGGGGGGGCTTGCGGATCAGCCCCAGCATTTT	CSARGGGGLADQPQHF	TRBJ1-5	.	.	TRBV20-1
TGTGCCAGCAGTCCCACTAGCGGGGGGGTGAATGAGCAGTTCTTC	CASSPTSGGVNEQFF	TRBJ2-1	TRBD2	.	TRBV6-4
TGTGCCAGCAAGGACAGGGAATACTATGGCTACACCTTC	CASKDREYYGYTF	TRBJ1-2	TRBD1	.	TRBV6-6
TGCAGTTCTCTACTAGCGGGGGGGCGAGGAGATACGCAGTATTTT	CSSLLAGGRGDTQYF	TRBJ2-3	TRBD2	few	TRBV20-1
TGCAGTGCAATACTCGGACTAGTACAAGAGACCCAGTACTTC	CSAILGLVQETQYF	TRBJ2-5	TRBD2	few	TRBV20-1
TGTGCCAGCAGTGGGGGGCTAGCGGGGGCATACAATGAGCAGTTCTTC	CASSGGLAGAYNEQFF	TRBJ2-1	TRBD2	many	TRBV6-1
TGTGCCAGCAGTGATGCAGGGTTTCAGCCCCAGCATTTT	CASSDAGFQPQHF	TRBJ1-5	.	.	TRBV2
TGTGCCAGCAGCTCCGGACTAGTAAGAACAGATACGCAGTATTTT	CASSSGLVRTDTQYF	TRBJ2-3	TRBD2	.	TRBV7-9
TGTGCCAGCAGCTGGGGGGGGAGCTCTGGAAACACCATATATTTT	CASSWGGSSGNTIYF	TRBJ1-3	.	few	TRBV7-6
TGTGCCAGCAGCCAAGATAGGAGCACCCGCTCTGGAAACACCATATATTTT	CASSQDRSTRSGNTIYF	TRBJ1-3	.	.	TRBV3-1
TGTGCCAGCAGCCCTACACCCATCTACTATGGCTACACCTTC	CASSPTPIYYGYTF	TRBJ1-2	.	.	TRBV9
TGTGCCAGCAGCTCTGGAGGTGACTACGAGCAGTACTTC	CASSSGGDYEQYF	TRBJ2-7	.	many	TRBV5-4
TGCAGTGCTAGGGGCAGTGATAAAGTAGAAGCTTTCTTT	CSARGSDKVEAFF	TRBJ1-1	.	few	TRBV20-1
TGTGCCAGCAGTTTATACGGGGCAACAGATACGCAGTATTTT	CASSLYGATDTQYF	TRBJ2-3	.	.	TRBV12-3/TRBV12-4
TGTGCCAGCAGCCAAAAGGCTCGGGGGGATTCAAAGAATGAGCAGTTCTTC	CASSQKARGDSKNEQFF	TRBJ2-1	TRBD2	.	TRBV4-2
TGTGCCAGCAGTCTTTCAGGGGCTTACTATGGCTACACCTTC	CASSLSGAYYGYTF	TRBJ1-2	.	many	TRBV25-1
TGCGCCAGCAGCCTAGGACTAGCGGGGGCCCTCTCTGGGGCCAACGTCCTGACTTTC	CASSLGLAGALSGANVLTF	TRBJ2-6	TRBD2	few	TRBV5-1
TGTGCCAGCAGCTTAGGAAGGGGGAATCAGCCCCAGCATTTT	CASSLGRGNQPQHF	TRBJ1-5	.	few	TRBV11-2
TGTGCCAGCAGCGACAGGGAAGCCTACAATGAGCAGTTCTTC	CASSDREAYNEQFF	TRBJ2-1	TRBD1	few	TRBV7-8
TGTGCCAGCAGCCTGGACCAAAGGGCGGATGGCTACACCTTC	CASSLDQRADGYTF	TRBJ1-2	.	.	TRBV5-6
TGTGCCAGCAGCCATCAGGGACAGCGGAACACTGAAGCTTTCTTT	CASSHQGQRNTEAFF	TRBJ1-1	TRBD1	few	TRBV5-6
TGTGCCAGCAGCTTACAGGGTAGGAATGAGCAGTTCTTC	CASSLQGRNEQFF	TRBJ2-1	.	.	TRBV11-2
TGTGCCAGCAGCCCCGGACAGGGGGCCTCGAATGAGCAGTTCTTC	CASSPGQGASNEQFF	TRBJ2-1	TRBD1	.	TRBV7-9
TGTGCCAGCAGCAGGGGACAGGGGGACACTGAAGCTTTCTTT	CASSRGQGDTEAFF	TRBJ1-1	TRBD1	few	TRBV7-9
TGTGCCTCCCAACGGGGCCAGGTCGGAACCGGGGAGCTGTTTTTT	CASQRGQVGTGELFF	TRBJ2-2	.	many	TRBV27
TGTGCCAGCAGCTCAAGCCCGGACAGCTCCTACGAGCAGTACTTC	CASSSSPDSSYEQYF	TRBJ2-7	.	few	TRBV7-9
TGTGCCACCAGTGAGGCTAGCGGGGGATACAATGAGCAGTTCTTC	CATSEASGGYNEQFF	TRBJ2-1	TRBD2	few	TRBV24-1
TGTGCCAGCAGTTTTGGCCAGGGGGCTGGGGAGACCCAGTACTTC	CASSFGQGAGETQYF	TRBJ2-5	TRBD1	.	TRBV12-3/TRBV12-4
TGTGCCAGCAGCCAAACAGGGGCTGGAAACACCATATATTTT	CASSQTGAGNTIYF	TRBJ1-3	TRBD1	few	TRBV14
TGTGCCGGCACCGAGCCAGGGCTGGACAGGGGGCGACACGAGCAGTACTTC	CAGTEPGLDRGRHEQYF	TRBJ2-7	TRBD1	.	TRBV3-1
TGTGCCAGCAGCTTATCCAGCGGGGGGGGTTACGAGCAGTACTTC	CASSLSSGGGYEQYF	TRBJ2-7	TRBD2	.	TRBV11-1
TGCAGTGCTAGAGGTCCGGGACTAGTAGATACGCAGTATTTT	CSARGPGLVDTQYF	TRBJ2-3	TRBD2	many	TRBV20-1
TGTGCCACTCGCCGGGTCTCTGGAAACACCATATATTTT	CATRRVSGNTIYF	TRBJ1-3	.	.	TRBV12-3/TRBV12-4
TGCAGTGCTAGAGAGTCGGACTATGGCTACACCTTC	CSARESDYGYTF	TRBJ1-2	.	few	TRBV20-1
TGCGCCAGCAGGCGAGAGGGTGTAAAAACTAGCACAGATACGCAGTATTTT	CASRREGVKTSTDTQYF	TRBJ2-3	.	many	TRBV5-1
TGCGCCAGCAGCTTGAGGCAAAGCGGGGGGGATGGAAATGAGCAGTTCTTC	CASSLRQSGGDGNEQFF	TRBJ2-1	TRBD2	.	TRBV5-1
TGTGCCACCTCGACGCCAGGGACTCTCCAAGAGACCCAGTACTTC	CATSTPGTLQETQYF	TRBJ2-5	.	few	TRBV24-1
TGTGCCAGCAGCTCCTACTCTGGGGCCAACGTCCTGACTTTC	CASSSYSGANVLTF	TRBJ2-6	.	few	TRBV7-3
TGTGCCACCAGTGATTCGTTAACTAGCTTCCATGAGCAGTTCTTC	CATSDSLTSFHEQFF	TRBJ2-1	.	few	TRBV24-1
TGCAGTGCTAGAGAGGCGGCAGGAGTGAACACTGAAGCTTTCTTT	CSAREAAGVNTEAFF	TRBJ1-1	.	.	TRBV20-1
TGCAGCGTTGGGCGGCCGGGAGAGACCGGGGAGCTGTTTTTT	CSVGRPGETGELFF	TRBJ2-2	.	.	TRBV29-1
TGCAGTGGAGAGGGGACTGGCGAGCAGTACTTC	CSGEGTGEQYF	TRBJ2-7	.	.	TRBV20-1
TGTGCCAGCAGCCTCCGAGACGGCTACGAGCAGTACTTC	CASSLRDGYEQYF	TRBJ2-7	.	few	TRBV12-3/TRBV12-4
TGTGCCAGCAGCCGGGGAAGCGGGGAGAGCACAGATACGCAGTATTTT	CASSRGSGESTDTQYF	TRBJ2-3	TRBD2	.	TRBV6-1
TGCGCCAGCAGCTCAAGGGTAGGCTCTGGGGCCAACGTCCTGACTTTC	CASSSRVGSGANVLTF	TRBJ2-6	.	.	TRBV5-1
TGCAGTGCGGGACCGGTAGGGTTACAAGAGACCCAGTACTTC	CSAGPVGLQETQYF	TRBJ2-5	.	.	TRBV20-1